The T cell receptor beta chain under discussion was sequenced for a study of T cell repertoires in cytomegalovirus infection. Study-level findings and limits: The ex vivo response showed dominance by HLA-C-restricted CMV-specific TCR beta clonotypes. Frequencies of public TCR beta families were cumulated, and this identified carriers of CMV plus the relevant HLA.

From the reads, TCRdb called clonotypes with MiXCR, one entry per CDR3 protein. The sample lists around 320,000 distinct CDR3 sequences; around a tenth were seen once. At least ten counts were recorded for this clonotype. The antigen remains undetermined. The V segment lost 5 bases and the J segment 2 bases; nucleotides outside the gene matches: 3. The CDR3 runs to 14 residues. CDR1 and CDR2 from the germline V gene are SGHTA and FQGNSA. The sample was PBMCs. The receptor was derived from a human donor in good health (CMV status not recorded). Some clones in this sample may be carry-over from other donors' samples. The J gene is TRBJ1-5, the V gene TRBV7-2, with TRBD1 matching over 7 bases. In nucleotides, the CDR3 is TGTGCCAGCAGCCCGGGACAGCGCAATCAGCCCCAGCATTTT. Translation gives CASSPGQRNQPQHF.